This TCR beta chain was identified during a study of beta chain features in type 1 diabetes. Study-wide findings and caveats: Within each of all four CD4+ subsets, Type 1 diabetes patients had TCRB CDR3s that were moderately but significantly shorter.

On this clone: The antigen is unknown.

Via the markers CD45RO/CCR7/CD25/CD127/CD95/CD27, stem cell-like memory, regulatory, central memory and naive CD4+ cells were sorted. Purities over 95% were achieved in all sorted populations. Trimming cost V 3 bases and J 8 bases, with 19 bases left between them. CDR1 and CDR2 (germline): SQVTM, ANQGSEA. The length of the CDR3 is 15 residues. Reverse transcribing all isolated RNA meant expressed TCRB transcripts were sequenced. Clones were sequenced by immunoSEQ multiplex PCR, and TCRdb holds only the in-frame ones, with some missing. The sample comprises about 16,000 clones, approximately 55% of which are singletons, and less than 0.55% rests with the top ten.

Sequencing was carried out using stem cell memory CD4+ T cells from blood. The clonotype was recovered from a woman aged 18-30 years in good health. V usage is TRBV29-1 and J usage is TRBJ2-2; perhaps TRBD2 as D (6 bases). The CDR3 bases are TGCAGCGTTGAGTTTCTCGGGACTCCGGTTGGGGAGCTGTTTTTT. Amino acids: CSVEFLGTPVGELFF.